The subject of this entry is one TCR beta chain. The protocol was immunoSEQ multiplex PCR, while the TCRdb copy is restricted to in-frame clones and leaves out a portion. The table lists around 180,000 clones, around 89% of them singletons, with 11% in the top ten. This entry is derived from a study of radiation and T cells in renal cell carcinoma. The time point is: blood 4 weeks post-SBRT, at nephrectomy. Treatment given: 15 Gy SBRT to primary tumor, nephrectomy 4 weeks later. This receptor was taken from a woman aged 45-59 years with renal cell carcinoma. The source was blood, collected from a patient whose treatment included radiotherapy and nephrectomy.

CDR3 residues: CASRQRGALDNEQFF. The CDR3, as DNA: TGTGCCAGCAGACAACGGGGGGCCCTCGATAATGAGCAGTTCTTC. The V gene is TRBV7-2, the J gene TRBJ2-1; D possibly corresponds to TRBD2 (7 bases). The CDR3 spans 15 residues. Germline V lookup: CDR1 SGHTA, CDR2 FQGNSA. Trimming stripped 6 bases from V and 7 bases from J, with 19 bases between. Using reference TRBV7-2 and TRBJ2-1 for the parts outside the CDR3, the full variable domain is GAGVSQSPSNKVTEKGKDVELRCDPISGHTALYWYRQSLGQGLEFLIYFQGNSAPDKSGLPSDRFSAERTGGSVSTLTIQRTQQEDSAVYLCASRQRGALDNEQFFGPGTRLTVL.